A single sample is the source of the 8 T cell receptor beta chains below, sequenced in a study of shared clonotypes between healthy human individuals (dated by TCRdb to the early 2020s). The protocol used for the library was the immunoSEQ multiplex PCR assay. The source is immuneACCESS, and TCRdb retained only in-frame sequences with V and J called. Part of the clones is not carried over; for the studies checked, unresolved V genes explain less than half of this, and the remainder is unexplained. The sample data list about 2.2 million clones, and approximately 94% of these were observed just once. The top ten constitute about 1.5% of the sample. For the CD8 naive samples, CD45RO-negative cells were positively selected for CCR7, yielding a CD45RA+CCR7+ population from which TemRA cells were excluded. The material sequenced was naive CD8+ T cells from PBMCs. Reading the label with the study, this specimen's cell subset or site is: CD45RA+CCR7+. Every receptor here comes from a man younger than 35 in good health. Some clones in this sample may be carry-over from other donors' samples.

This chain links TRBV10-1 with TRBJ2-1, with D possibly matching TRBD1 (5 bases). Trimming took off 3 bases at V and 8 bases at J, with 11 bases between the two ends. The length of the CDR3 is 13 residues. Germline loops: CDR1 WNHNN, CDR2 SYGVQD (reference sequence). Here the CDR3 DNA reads TGCGCCAGCAGTGACTTTGGGGCAGATGAGCAGTTCTTC. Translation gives CASSDFGADEQFF.

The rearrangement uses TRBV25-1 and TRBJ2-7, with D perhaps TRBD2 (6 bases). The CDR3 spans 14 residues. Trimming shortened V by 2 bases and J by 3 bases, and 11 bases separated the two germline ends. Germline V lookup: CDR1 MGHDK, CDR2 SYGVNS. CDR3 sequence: CASSEAGFFYEQYF. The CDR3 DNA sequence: TGTGCCAGCAGTGAAGCGGGATTCTTCTACGAGCAGTACTTC.

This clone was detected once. The CDR3 here is CASSVKGKSSYNEQFF. Written as DNA, the CDR3 is TGTGCCAGCAGCGTAAAGGGGAAGAGCTCCTACAATGAGCAGTTCTTC. The chain employs TRBV9 and TRBJ2-1; weak D call: TRBD1 (5 bases). V was pared by 1 base and J by 0 bases, with 11 bases between. Looked up from germline, CDR1 is SGDLS and CDR2 is YYNGEE. CDR3 length: 16 amino acids.

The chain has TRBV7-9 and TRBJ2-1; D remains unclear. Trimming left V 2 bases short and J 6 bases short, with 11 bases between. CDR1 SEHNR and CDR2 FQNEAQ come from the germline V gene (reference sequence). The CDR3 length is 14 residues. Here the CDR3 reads CASSLSPTGNEQFF. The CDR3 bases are TGTGCCAGCAGCTTATCCCCGACTGGCAATGAGCAGTTCTTC.

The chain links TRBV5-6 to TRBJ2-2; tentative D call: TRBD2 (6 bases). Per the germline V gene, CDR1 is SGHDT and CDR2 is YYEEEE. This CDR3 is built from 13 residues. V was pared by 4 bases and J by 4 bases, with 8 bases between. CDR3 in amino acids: CASSAGTTGELFF. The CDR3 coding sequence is TGTGCCAGCAGCGCGGGGACCACCGGGGAGCTGTTTTTT.

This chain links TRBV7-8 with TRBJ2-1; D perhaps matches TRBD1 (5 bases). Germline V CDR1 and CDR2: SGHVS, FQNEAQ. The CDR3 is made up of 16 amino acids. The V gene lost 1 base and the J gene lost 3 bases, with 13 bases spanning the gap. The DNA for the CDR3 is TGTGCCAGCAGCTTAGAGCTCCCAGGGAACTACAATGAGCAGTTCTTC. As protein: CASSLELPGNYNEQFF.

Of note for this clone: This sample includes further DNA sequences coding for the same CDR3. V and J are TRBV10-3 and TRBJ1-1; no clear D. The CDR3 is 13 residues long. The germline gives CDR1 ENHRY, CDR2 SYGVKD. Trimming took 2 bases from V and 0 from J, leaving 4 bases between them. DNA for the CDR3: TGTGCCATCAGTGAGGGTCTGAACACTGAAGCTTTCTTT. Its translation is CAISEGLNTEAFF.

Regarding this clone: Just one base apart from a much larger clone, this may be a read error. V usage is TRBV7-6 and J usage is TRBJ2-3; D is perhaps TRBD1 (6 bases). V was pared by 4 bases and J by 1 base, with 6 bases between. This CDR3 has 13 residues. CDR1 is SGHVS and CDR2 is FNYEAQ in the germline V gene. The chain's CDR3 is CASSSGGTDTQYF. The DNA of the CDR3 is TGTGCCAGCAGCTCAGGGGGCACAGATACGCAGTATTTT.